This TCR beta chain was obtained from a study of blood T cells in healthy people across ages. General study findings and limits: Long-lived donors exceeded aged donors in naive CD4+ cells and diversity.

With regard to this clonotype: The antigen is unknown.

The V and J ends lost 2 bases and 3 bases respectively, with 14 bases between them. The germline gives CDR1 SGHTA, CDR2 FQGNSA. The CDR3 has 15 residues. Using a J-beta primer mix together with a sample-barcoded 5' primer, a second PCR was run for 7 to 11 cycles. Each CDR3 protein gets one entry after TCRdb re-called the 5' RACE reads with MiXCR. The data contain 380,000 or so distinct CDR3 sequences, approximately 47% of them seen just once; the ten biggest clones take up over 40%. V gene TRBV7-2 combines with J gene TRBJ2-7; D uncertain. The receptor comes from a man aged 55 to 70 in good health. The sequencing sample was made of blood. The CDR3 reads CASSLSELLHYEQYF. Written as DNA, the CDR3 is TGTGCCAGCAGCTTATCCGAACTTCTTCACTACGAGCAGTACTTC.